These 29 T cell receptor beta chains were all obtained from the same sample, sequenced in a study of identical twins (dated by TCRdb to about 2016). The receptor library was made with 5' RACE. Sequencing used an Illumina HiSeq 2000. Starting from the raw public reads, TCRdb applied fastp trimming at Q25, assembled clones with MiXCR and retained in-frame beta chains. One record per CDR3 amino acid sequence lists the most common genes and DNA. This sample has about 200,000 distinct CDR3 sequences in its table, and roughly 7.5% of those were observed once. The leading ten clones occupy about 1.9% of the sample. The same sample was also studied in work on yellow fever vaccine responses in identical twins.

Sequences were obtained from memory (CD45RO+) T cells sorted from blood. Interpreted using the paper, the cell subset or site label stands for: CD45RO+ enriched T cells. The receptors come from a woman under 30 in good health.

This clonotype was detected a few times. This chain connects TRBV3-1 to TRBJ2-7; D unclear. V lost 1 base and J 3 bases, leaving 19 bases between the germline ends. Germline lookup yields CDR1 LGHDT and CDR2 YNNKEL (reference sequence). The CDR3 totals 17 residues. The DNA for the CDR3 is TGTGCCAGCAGCCAAGTTCAGTCACAAATATTCATCTACGAGCAGTACTTC. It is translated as CASSQVQSQIFIYEQYF.

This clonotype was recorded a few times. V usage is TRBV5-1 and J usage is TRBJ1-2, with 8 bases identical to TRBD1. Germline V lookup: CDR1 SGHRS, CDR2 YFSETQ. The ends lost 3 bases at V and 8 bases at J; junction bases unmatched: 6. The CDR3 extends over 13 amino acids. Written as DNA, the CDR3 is TGCGCCAGCAGCTCTACAGGGGGTTGGGGCTACACCTTC. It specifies CASSSTGGWGYTF. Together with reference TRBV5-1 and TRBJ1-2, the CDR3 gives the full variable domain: KAGVTQTPRYLIKTRGQQVTLSCSPISGHRSVSWYQQTPGQGLQFLFEYFSETQRNKGNFPGRFSGRQFSNSRSEMNVSTLELGDSALYLCASSSTGGWGYTFGSGTRLTVV.

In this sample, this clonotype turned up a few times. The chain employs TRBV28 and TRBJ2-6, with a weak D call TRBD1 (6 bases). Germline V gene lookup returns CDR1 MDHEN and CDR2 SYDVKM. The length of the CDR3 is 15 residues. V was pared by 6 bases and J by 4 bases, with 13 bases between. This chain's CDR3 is CASRAGTTGANVLTF. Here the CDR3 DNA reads TGTGCCAGCAGGGCCGGGACAACGGGGGCCAACGTCCTGACTTTC.

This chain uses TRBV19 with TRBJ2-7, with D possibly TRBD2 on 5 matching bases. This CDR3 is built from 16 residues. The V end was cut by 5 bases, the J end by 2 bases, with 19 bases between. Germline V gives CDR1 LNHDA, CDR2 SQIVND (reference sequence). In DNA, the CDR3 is TGTGCCAGTAGTTTTAAGCTGGCGGCCGGGGCCTACGAGCAGTACTTC. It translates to CASSFKLAAGAYEQYF.

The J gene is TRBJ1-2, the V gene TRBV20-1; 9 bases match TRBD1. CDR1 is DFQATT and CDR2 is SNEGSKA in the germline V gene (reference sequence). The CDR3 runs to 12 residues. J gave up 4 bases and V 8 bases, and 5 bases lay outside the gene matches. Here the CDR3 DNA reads TGCAGTATGGGACAGGGCCCCTATGGCTACACCTTC. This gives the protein CSMGQGPYGYTF.

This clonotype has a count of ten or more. In DNA form, the CDR3 reads TGTGCCAGCAGTCTAGGGTTGGCCGCGGACACCATATATTTT. Protein sequence: CASSLGLAADTIYF. The chain carries TRBV12-3 or TRBV12-4 and TRBJ1-3; D unclear. The CDR3 sequence is 14 residues long. V lost 5 bases and J 8 bases, leaving 16 bases between the germline ends.

CDR3 protein: CASGDEGAVYEQYF. DNA for the CDR3: TGTGCCAGCGGTGATGAGGGGGCGGTCTACGAGCAGTACTTC. V and J are TRBV28 and TRBJ2-7; 7 positions agree with TRBD1. Germline lookup yields CDR1 MDHEN and CDR2 SYDVKM. With V trimmed by 8 bases and J by 3 bases, 10 bases remained unmatched. The CDR3 extends over 14 amino acids.

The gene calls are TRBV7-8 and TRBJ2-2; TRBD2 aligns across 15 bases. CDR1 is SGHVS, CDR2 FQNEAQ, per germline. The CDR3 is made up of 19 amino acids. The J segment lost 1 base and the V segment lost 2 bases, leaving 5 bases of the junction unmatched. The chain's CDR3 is CASSLTPGLAGGNTGELFF. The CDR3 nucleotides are TGTGCCAGCAGCTTAACGCCGGGACTAGCGGGGGGGAACACCGGGGAGCTGTTTTTT.

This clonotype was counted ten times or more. The chain's CDR3 is CASSLTSGRAGGEQFF. The CDR3 bases are TGTGCCAGCAGCTTGACTAGCGGGAGGGCCGGGGGTGAGCAGTTCTTC. V and J are TRBV7-2 and TRBJ2-1; 14 nucleotides line up with TRBD2. The V gene's germline CDR1 is SGHTA and CDR2 FQGNSA. The CDR3 has 16 residues. J gave up 9 bases and V 3 bases, and 7 bases lay outside the gene matches.

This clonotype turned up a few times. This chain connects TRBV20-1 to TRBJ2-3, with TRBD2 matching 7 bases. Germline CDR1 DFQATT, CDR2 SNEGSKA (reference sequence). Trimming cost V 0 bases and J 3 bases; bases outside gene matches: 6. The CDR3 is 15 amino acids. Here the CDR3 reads CSARDGERGTDTQYF. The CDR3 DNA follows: TGCAGTGCTAGAGATGGGGAGCGGGGAACAGATACGCAGTATTTT.

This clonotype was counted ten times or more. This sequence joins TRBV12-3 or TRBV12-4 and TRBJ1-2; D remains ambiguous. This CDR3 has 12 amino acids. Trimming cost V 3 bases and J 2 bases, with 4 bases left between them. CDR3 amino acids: CASSLTNYGYTF. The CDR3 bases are TGTGCCAGCAGTTTGACAAACTATGGCTACACCTTC.

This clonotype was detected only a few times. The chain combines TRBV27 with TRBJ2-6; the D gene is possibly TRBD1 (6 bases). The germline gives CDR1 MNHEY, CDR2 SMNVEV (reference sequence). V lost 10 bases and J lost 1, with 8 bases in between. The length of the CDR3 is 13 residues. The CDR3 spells CATGTSGANVLTF. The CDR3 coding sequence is TGTGCCACCGGGACATCTGGGGCCAACGTCCTGACTTTC.

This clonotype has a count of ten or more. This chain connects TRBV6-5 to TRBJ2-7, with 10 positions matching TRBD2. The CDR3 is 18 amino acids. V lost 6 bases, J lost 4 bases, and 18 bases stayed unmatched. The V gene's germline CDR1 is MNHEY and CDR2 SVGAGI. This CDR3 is CASSNLEASGSFVYEQYF. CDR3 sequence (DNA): TGTGCCAGCAGCAACCTGGAGGCTAGCGGGAGCTTTGTGTACGAGCAGTACTTC.

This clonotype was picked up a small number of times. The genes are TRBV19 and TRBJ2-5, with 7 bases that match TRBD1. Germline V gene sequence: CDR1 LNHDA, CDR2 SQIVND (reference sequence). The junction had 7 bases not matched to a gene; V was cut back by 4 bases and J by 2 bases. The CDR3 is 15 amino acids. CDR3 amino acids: CASSTHRDRQETQYF. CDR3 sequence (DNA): TGTGCCAGTAGTACTCATCGGGACAGACAAGAGACCCAGTACTTC.

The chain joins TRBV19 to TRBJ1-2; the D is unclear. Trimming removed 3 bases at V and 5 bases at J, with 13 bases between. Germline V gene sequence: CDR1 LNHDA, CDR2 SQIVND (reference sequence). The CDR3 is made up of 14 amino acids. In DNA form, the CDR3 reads TGTGCCAGTAGTATCCCAGGCAGCTTTTATGGCTACACCTTC. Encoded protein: CASSIPGSFYGYTF.

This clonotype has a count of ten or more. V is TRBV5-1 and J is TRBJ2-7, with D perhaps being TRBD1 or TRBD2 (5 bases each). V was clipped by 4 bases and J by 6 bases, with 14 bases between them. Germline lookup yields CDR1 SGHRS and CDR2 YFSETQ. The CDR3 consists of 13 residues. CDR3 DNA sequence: TGCGCCAGCAGCATAGGAGAGGGGCTCGAGCAGTACTTC. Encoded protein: CASSIGEGLEQYF.

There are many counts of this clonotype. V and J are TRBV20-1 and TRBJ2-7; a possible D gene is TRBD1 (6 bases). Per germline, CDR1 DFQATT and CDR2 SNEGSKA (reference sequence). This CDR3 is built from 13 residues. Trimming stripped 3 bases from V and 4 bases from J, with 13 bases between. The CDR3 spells CSASLGTHYEQYF. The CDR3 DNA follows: TGCAGTGCTAGTTTGGGGACACATTACGAGCAGTACTTC.

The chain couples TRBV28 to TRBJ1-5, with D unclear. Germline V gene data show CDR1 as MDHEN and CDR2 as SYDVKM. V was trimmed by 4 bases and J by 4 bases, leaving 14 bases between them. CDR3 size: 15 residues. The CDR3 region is CASSSLVKGNQPQHF. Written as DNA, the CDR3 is TGTGCCAGCAGTTCTCTAGTTAAGGGTAATCAGCCCCAGCATTTT.

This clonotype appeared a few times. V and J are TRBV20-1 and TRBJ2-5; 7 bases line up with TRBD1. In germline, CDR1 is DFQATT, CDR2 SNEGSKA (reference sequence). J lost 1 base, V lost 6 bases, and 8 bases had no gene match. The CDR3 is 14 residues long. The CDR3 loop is CSARDSRRQETQYF. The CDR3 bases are TGCAGTGCGAGGGACAGTAGGCGCCAAGAGACCCAGTACTTC.

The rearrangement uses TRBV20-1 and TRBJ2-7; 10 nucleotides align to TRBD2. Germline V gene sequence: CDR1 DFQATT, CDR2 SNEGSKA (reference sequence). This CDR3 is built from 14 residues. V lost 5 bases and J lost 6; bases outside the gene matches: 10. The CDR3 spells CSAPPTSGTREQYF. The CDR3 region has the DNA TGCAGTGCTCCTCCCACTAGCGGGACCCGCGAGCAGTACTTC.

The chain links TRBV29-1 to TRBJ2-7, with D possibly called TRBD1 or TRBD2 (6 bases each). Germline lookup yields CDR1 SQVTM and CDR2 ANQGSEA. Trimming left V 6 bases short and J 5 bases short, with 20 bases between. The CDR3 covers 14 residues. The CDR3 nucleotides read TGCAGCGTCCGATCAGGGGACTTCGGGAACGAGCAGTACTTC. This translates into CSVRSGDFGNEQYF.

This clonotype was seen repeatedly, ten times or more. The CDR3 loop reads CASTKGVNTQYF. In DNA form, the CDR3 reads TGTGCCAGCACCAAGGGGGTAAATACGCAGTATTTT. The rearrangement joins TRBV28 to TRBJ2-3; maybe TRBD1 (6 bases). The length of the CDR3 is 12 residues. CDR1 and CDR2 (germline): MDHEN, SYDVKM. Between the trimmed V and J ends, which lost 7 bases and 7 bases, there was a span of 12 bases.

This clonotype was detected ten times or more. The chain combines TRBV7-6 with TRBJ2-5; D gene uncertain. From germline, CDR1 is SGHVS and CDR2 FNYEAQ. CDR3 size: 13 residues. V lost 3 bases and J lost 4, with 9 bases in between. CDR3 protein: CASSFSIGETQYF. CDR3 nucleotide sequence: TGTGCCAGCAGCTTTTCGATTGGAGAGACCCAGTACTTC.

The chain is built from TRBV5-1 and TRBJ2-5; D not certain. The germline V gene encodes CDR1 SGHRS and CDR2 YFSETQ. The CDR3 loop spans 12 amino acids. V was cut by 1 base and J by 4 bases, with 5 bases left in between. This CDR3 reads CASSLTPETQYF. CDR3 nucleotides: TGCGCCAGCAGCTTGACCCCAGAGACCCAGTACTTC.

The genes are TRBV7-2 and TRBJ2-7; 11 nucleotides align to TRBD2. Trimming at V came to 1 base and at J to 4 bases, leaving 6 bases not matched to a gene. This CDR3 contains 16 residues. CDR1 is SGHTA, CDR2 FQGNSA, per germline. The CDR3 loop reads CASSLGSGGAWYEQYF. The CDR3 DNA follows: TGTGCCAGCAGCTTAGGTAGCGGGGGGGCCTGGTACGAGCAGTACTTC.

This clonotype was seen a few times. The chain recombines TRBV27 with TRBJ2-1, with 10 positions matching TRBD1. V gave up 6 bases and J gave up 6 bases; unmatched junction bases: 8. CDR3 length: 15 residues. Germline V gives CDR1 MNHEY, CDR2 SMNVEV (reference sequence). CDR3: CASSRGDRGGNEQFF. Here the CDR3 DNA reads TGTGCCAGCAGCAGAGGGGACAGGGGCGGCAATGAGCAGTTCTTC.

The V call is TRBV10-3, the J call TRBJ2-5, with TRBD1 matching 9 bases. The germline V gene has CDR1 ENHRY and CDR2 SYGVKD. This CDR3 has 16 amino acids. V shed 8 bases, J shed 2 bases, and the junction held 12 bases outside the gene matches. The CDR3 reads CAIGGGTGSPQETQYF. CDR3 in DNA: TGTGCCATCGGGGGGGGGACAGGGTCACCTCAAGAGACCCAGTACTTC.

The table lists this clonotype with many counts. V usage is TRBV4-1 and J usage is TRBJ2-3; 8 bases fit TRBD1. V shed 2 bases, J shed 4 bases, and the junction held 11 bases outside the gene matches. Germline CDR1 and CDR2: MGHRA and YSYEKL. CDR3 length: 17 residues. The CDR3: CASSQLGLDREADTQYF. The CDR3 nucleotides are TGCGCCAGCAGCCAATTGGGCTTGGACAGGGAGGCAGATACGCAGTATTTT.

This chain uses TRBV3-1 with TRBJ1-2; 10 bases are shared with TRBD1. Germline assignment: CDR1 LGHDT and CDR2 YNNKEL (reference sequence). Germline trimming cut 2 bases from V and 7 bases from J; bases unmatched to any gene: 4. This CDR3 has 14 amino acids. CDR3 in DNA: TGTGCCAGCAGCCAATCATGGACAGGGGGTGGCTACACCTTC. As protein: CASSQSWTGGGYTF.